The present T cell receptor (beta chain) was sequenced within a study of vaccination effects on CD4 cells after COVID-19. Study results and limitations: Common cold coronaviruses were cross-recognized by only 1 of 255 vaccine-induced clones in healthy vaccinees.

The protocol was immunoSEQ multiplex PCR, while the TCRdb copy is restricted to in-frame clones and leaves out a portion. The table lists about 60,000 clones, roughly 76% of them singletons, with about 2.4% in the top ten. Peptide-pool stimulation followed by sequencing identified expanded antigen-specific CD4+ clonotypes in the ViraFEST assay. Subsequent to a culture period of nine to ten days, CD4+ T cells were isolated. PBMC were cultured at about 2 million per well with approximately 9 IU/ml IL-2 and around 9 ug/ml peptides. Concerning this clone: Its antigen remains unidentified.

Germline CDR1 reads MGHRA; CDR2 reads YSYEKL. The CDR3 totals 14 residues. Deletions cut 6 bases from V and 3 bases from J, with 13 bases between. The chain is built from TRBV4-1 and TRBJ2-3, with D maybe TRBD2 (5 bases). Source: CD4+ T cells from PBMCs cultured with HCoV-229E spike peptides, taken before COVID-19 vaccination. This receptor was taken from a human donor who received a COVID-19 vaccine. This chain's CDR3 is CASRSRGITDTQYF. CDR3 nucleotide sequence: TGCGCCAGCAGATCAAGAGGGATAACAGATACGCAGTATTTT.